This T cell receptor beta chain appears in the sequencing data of a study of T cells in Graves' hyperthyroidism and ophthalmopathy. The study's findings and limits: Peripheral blood also featured most of the thyroid clonotypes expanded above 0.001.

TCR beta CDR3 regions were amplified from RNA. TCR CDR3 underwent first-round RT-PCR with the HTBI primer set. Via MiXCR, TCRdb re-called the multiplex PCR reads, giving one row per CDR3 protein. The profile shows 450,000 to 650,000 distinct CDR3 sequences, about 20% of them singletons. Trimming removed 3 bases from V and 5 bases from J, with 10 bases in between. The CDR3 totals 13 residues. Per germline, CDR1 MDHEN and CDR2 SYDVKM. Among the patients, aged 18 to 65, hyperthyroidism was newly diagnosed and had lasted under 2 months. Based on clinical symptoms, serum thyroxine and TRAb, thyroid ultrasound and orbital computed tomography, diagnoses were reached. Many counts were recorded for this clonotype. Its antigen remains unidentified.

The TCR comes from a man younger than 30 with Graves' hyperthyroidism. V is TRBV28 and J is TRBJ1-2, with unresolved D. The source material was blood. CDR3 coding DNA: TGTGCCAGCAGTTTCGGCGGAGATTATGGCTACACCTTC. As protein: CASSFGGDYGYTF.